The 29 T cell receptor beta chains reported below all come from one sample, sequenced in a study of CD8 T cells in Susac syndrome. RNA was extracted with the RNeasy kit, and a quantity of roughly 0.5 to 1 ug was reverse transcribed using random hexamers. MiXCR, run by TCRdb on the immunoSEQ multiplex PCR reads, gives a single entry per CDR3 protein. Here the sample spans approximately 280,000 distinct CDR3 sequences, roughly 85% being singletons. Sequencing input: CD8+ T cells from PBMCs. These receptors were obtained from a human donor with multiple sclerosis.

The CDR3 is CASSLGHSSYNSPLHF. In DNA, the CDR3 is TGTGCCAGCAGCTTAGGACACAGCTCCTATAATTCACCCCTCCACTTT. The rearrangement links TRBV7-8 to TRBJ1-6; D gene uncertain. Germline V gene data show CDR1 as SGHVS and CDR2 as FQNEAQ. Deletions cut 1 base from V and 0 bases from J, with 7 bases between. The CDR3 has 16 residues.

The V and J genes are TRBV24-1 and TRBJ2-3, with 9 positions matching TRBD2. The ends lost 1 base at V and 0 bases at J; junction bases unmatched: 4. The germline gives CDR1 KGHDR, CDR2 SFDVKD. The CDR3 covers 17 residues. The CDR3 here is CATSDLKTSGSTDTQYF. DNA for the CDR3: TGTGCCACCAGTGATTTAAAGACTAGCGGTAGCACAGATACGCAGTATTTT.

This sequence joins TRBV11-2 and TRBJ2-3; maybe TRBD2 (6 bases). Germline CDR1 SGHAT, CDR2 FQNNGV. The CDR3 loop spans 15 amino acids. V lost 3 bases and J lost 5, with 15 bases in between. CDR3 protein: CASSFFPGEGDTQYF. The CDR3 nucleotides are TGTGCCAGCAGCTTTTTCCCGGGAGAAGGAGATACGCAGTATTTT.

The chain recombines TRBV30 with TRBJ1-1; D is ambiguous. This CDR3 spans 12 amino acids. V lost 2 bases and J lost 1, with 5 bases in between. Per germline, CDR1 GTSNPN and CDR2 SVGIG (reference sequence). CDR3 nucleotides: TGTGCCTGGAGTTGGGGGAACACTGAAGCTTTCTTT. Its translation: CAWSWGNTEAFF. Using reference TRBV30 and TRBJ1-1 for the parts outside the CDR3, the full variable domain is SQTIHQWPATLVQPVGSPLSLECTVEGTSNPNLYWYRQAAGRGLQLLFYSVGIGQISSEVPQNLSASRPQDRQFILSSKKLLLSDSGFYLCAWSWGNTEAFFGQGTRLTVV.

V is TRBV9 and J is TRBJ2-1; 8 bases are a match to TRBD2. CDR3 size: 16 residues. V trimming: 0 bases; J trimming: 0 bases; junction bases outside the gene matches: 2. The germline V gene has CDR1 SGDLS and CDR2 YYNGEE. The CDR3 nucleotides are TGTGCCAGCAGCGTAGGCGGGACTAGCTCCTACAATGAGCAGTTCTTC. Translating it yields CASSVGGTSSYNEQFF.

V and J are TRBV15 and TRBJ1-1; D remains ambiguous. The CDR3 totals 14 residues. Germline V gene data show CDR1 as LNHNV and CDR2 as YYDKDF (reference sequence). V was shortened by 4 bases and J by 4 bases, with 13 bases between the two germline ends. As DNA, the CDR3 is TGTGCCACCAGCAAGAGTAGAGGTGGCACTGAAGCTTTCTTT. This encodes CATSKSRGGTEAFF.

This rearrangement joins TRBV20-1 to TRBJ2-3; the D gene is possibly TRBD2 (5 bases). CDR1 is DFQATT and CDR2 is SNEGSKA in the germline V gene (reference sequence). The germline V and J ends were trimmed by 0 bases and 0 bases, with 13 bases remaining between them. This CDR3 is built from 16 residues. Here the CDR3 reads CSARDPSSVSTDTQYF. The CDR3 DNA follows: TGCAGTGCTAGAGATCCGAGTAGCGTAAGCACAGATACGCAGTATTTT.

The rearrangement uses TRBV10-3 and TRBJ2-1; D is possibly TRBD1 or TRBD2 (5 bases each). Trimming shortened V by 8 bases and J by 5 bases, and 10 bases separated the two germline ends. This CDR3 is 12 amino acids long. CDR1 and CDR2 (germline): ENHRY, SYGVKD. The CDR3 region is CAIGAGDNEQFF. CDR3 in DNA: TGTGCCATCGGGGCCGGGGACAATGAGCAGTTCTTC.

The chain employs TRBV14 and TRBJ2-7, with 9 bases matching TRBD2. After removal of 0 bases from V and 1 base from J, the junction contained 16 bases not matched to a gene. The CDR3 is 20 residues long. Germline V gene data show CDR1 as SGHDN and CDR2 as FVKESK. CDR3 DNA: TGTGCCAGCAGCCAAGATTTTGCTGAGGCGGGAGGGCCAGGGTCCTACGAGCAGTACTTC. This encodes CASSQDFAEAGGPGSYEQYF.

This clonotype was picked up one time. The gene calls are TRBV6-1 and TRBJ2-1, with TRBD2 matching 11 bases. Trimming took 5 bases from V and 6 from J; bases not matched to a gene: 15. Germline CDR1 and CDR2: MNHNS and SASEGT. CDR3 length: 18 residues. This CDR3 reads CASSQEGLADHGINEQFF. The CDR3 nucleotides are TGTGCCAGCAGTCAGGAGGGACTAGCGGACCACGGGATCAATGAGCAGTTCTTC.

This chain connects TRBV20-1 to TRBJ2-1; 7 bases line up with TRBD2. The V and J ends lost 2 bases and 0 bases, in that order; junction bases with no gene match: 4. CDR3 length: 15 residues. Per germline, CDR1 DFQATT and CDR2 SNEGSKA (reference sequence). CDR3 in DNA: TGCAGTGCTAGACTAGCGGCGTACTCCTACAATGAGCAGTTCTTC. Protein: CSARLAAYSYNEQFF.

This clonotype appeared once. This chain uses TRBV24-1 with TRBJ2-2, with 13 positions matching TRBD2. V was clipped by 4 bases and J by 8 bases; unmatched bases: 9. This CDR3 is built from 17 residues. Germline assignment: CDR1 KGHDR and CDR2 SFDVKD. The CDR3 DNA sequence: TGTGCCACCAGTGACTGGACTAGCGGGAGTATGAGAGGGGAGCTGTTTTTT. Encoded protein: CATSDWTSGSMRGELFF.

The chain couples TRBV4-1 to TRBJ2-3; 8 bases match TRBD2. This CDR3 is 16 amino acids long. Looked up from germline, CDR1 is MGHRA and CDR2 is YSYEKL. The J segment lost 0 bases and the V segment lost 2 bases, leaving 4 bases of the junction unmatched. The CDR3 coding sequence is TGCGCCAGCAGCCAAACTAGCGGAGCTAGCACAGATACGCAGTATTTT. Its protein product is CASSQTSGASTDTQYF.

The chain employs TRBV6-1 and TRBJ2-6, with 7 bases fitting TRBD1. CDR1 is MNHNS, CDR2 SASEGT, per germline. The V segment lost 6 bases and the J segment 0 bases; nucleotides outside the gene matches: 5. This CDR3 comprises 16 residues. CDR3 sequence (DNA): TGTGCCAGCAGAGACAGGGACGGCTCTGGGGCCAACGTCCTGACTTTC. It translates to CASRDRDGSGANVLTF.

The chain uses TRBV28 and TRBJ1-2; 7 bases agree with TRBD1. Germline lookup yields CDR1 MDHEN and CDR2 SYDVKM. Trimming took 2 bases from V and 5 from J; bases not matched to a gene: 11. CDR3 length: 16 residues. The CDR3: CASSLTRQGLIYGYTF. CDR3 coding DNA: TGTGCCAGCAGTTTAACCCGACAGGGTCTGATATATGGCTACACCTTC.

This chain joins TRBV20-1 and TRBJ2-1; the match to TRBD2 covers 16 bases. The CDR3 runs to 16 residues. CDR1 is DFQATT, CDR2 SNEGSKA, per germline (reference sequence). Germline trimming cut 5 bases from V and 3 bases from J; bases unmatched to any gene: 4. The CDR3 nucleotides are TGCAGTGCTCGGGGACTAGCGGGAGGGAACTACAATGAGCAGTTCTTC. This sequence encodes CSARGLAGGNYNEQFF.

The chain recombines TRBV2 with TRBJ1-2, with no clear D. The length of the CDR3 is 13 residues. The V end was cut by 6 bases, the J end by 3 bases, with 11 bases between. Germline lookup yields CDR1 SNHLY and CDR2 FYNNEI. CDR3 sequence (DNA): TGTGCCAGCAGCCGACTGAACGACTATGGCTACACCTTC. Encoded protein: CASSRLNDYGYTF.

This rearrangement joins TRBV5-6 to TRBJ2-7, with D unclear. V was cut by 3 bases and J by 3 bases, with 13 bases left in between. The CDR3 is made up of 14 amino acids. Per germline, CDR1 SGHDT and CDR2 YYEEEE. The CDR3 spells CASSWTRVSYEQYF. The DNA of the CDR3 is TGTGCCAGCAGCTGGACGCGTGTCAGCTACGAGCAGTACTTC.

This chain connects TRBV12-3 or TRBV12-4 to TRBJ1-5; D not resolved. Trimming left V 4 bases short and J 11 bases short, with 12 bases between. The CDR3 loop spans 12 amino acids. In nucleotides, the CDR3 is TGTGCCAGCAGTTCTATACATCTGACCCAGCATTTT. Translation gives CASSSIHLTQHF.

The chain combines TRBV7-9 with TRBJ2-1; the D gene is possibly TRBD1 (7 bases). The length of the CDR3 is 15 residues. CDR1 and CDR2 from the germline V gene are SEHNR and FQNEAQ (reference sequence). The germline V and J ends were trimmed by 4 bases and 10 bases, with 20 bases remaining between them. The CDR3 nucleotides read TGTGCCAGCAGCTCCGGGACAGACCGACTAGGGGAGCAGTTCTTC. Translation gives CASSSGTDRLGEQFF.

This clonotype appeared a single time. The J gene is TRBJ1-4, the V gene TRBV12-3 or TRBV12-4, with a weak D call TRBD1 (5 bases). With 7 bases removed from V and 7 bases from J, the gap between germline ends came to 13 bases. CDR3 length: 13 residues. CDR3 in amino acids: CASTPGGIEKLFF. CDR3 nucleotides: TGTGCCAGCACCCCTGGGGGGATTGAAAAACTGTTTTTT.

The chain couples TRBV9 to TRBJ2-1; D uncertain. Deletions cut 2 bases from V and 8 bases from J, with 11 bases between. The CDR3 loop spans 13 amino acids. Germline V gene sequence: CDR1 SGDLS, CDR2 YYNGEE. Written as DNA, the CDR3 is TGTGCCAGCAGCGTCCGACTCTCCCATGAGCAGTTCTTC. Protein sequence: CASSVRLSHEQFF.

The CDR3 sequence is CASSSPNDRTGLQRGYTF. DNA for the CDR3: TGTGCCAGCAGCTCACCTAACGACCGCACGGGCCTTCAAAGGGGCTACACCTTC. The chain couples TRBV5-5 to TRBJ1-2; D uncertain. The ends were cut back, 3 bases at V and 8 bases at J, with 29 bases in the middle. CDR3 length: 18 amino acids. Looked up from germline, CDR1 is SGHKS and CDR2 is YYEKEE (reference sequence).

The V call is TRBV7-9, the J call TRBJ2-7, with no clear D. This CDR3 has 14 residues. Looked up from germline, CDR1 is SEHNR and CDR2 is FQNEAQ (reference sequence). Trimming cost V 4 bases and J 7 bases, with 17 bases left between them. In DNA, the CDR3 is TGTGCCAGCAGCTCGGGCCTTCTACTGGGGGAGCAGTACTTC. Residues: CASSSGLLLGEQYF.

J is TRBJ2-7 and V is TRBV19, with D possibly matching TRBD1 (6 bases). CDR3 size: 14 residues. Trimming took 6 bases from V and 2 from J, leaving 14 bases between them. In germline, CDR1 is LNHDA, CDR2 SQIVND (reference sequence). This chain's CDR3 is CASSDRSHPYEQYF. The CDR3 DNA follows: TGTGCCAGTAGCGACAGGTCCCACCCCTACGAGCAGTACTTC.

The chain employs TRBV9 and TRBJ1-2; TRBD1 is a possible D gene (6 bases). The CDR3 has 11 residues. Germline V gene data show CDR1 as SGDLS and CDR2 as YYNGEE. Trimming removed 7 bases from V and 14 bases from J, with 18 bases in between. DNA of the CDR3: TGTGCCAGCCTCACCCACAGGGTTTTGACCTTC. Its protein is CASLTHRVLTF.

The CDR3 reads CASSKTDLDEQFF. The CDR3 DNA follows: TGCGCCAGCAGTAAGACCGATCTAGATGAGCAGTTCTTC. The chain employs TRBV4-1 and TRBJ2-1, with no clear D. The CDR3 sequence is 13 residues long. V dropped 6 bases and J dropped 8 bases, with 14 bases sitting between them. The V gene's germline CDR1 is MGHRA and CDR2 YSYEKL.

The CDR3 region is CASTPGQIYNEQFF. The CDR3 nucleotides read TGTGCCAGCACCCCGGGACAGATATACAATGAGCAGTTCTTC. The chain couples TRBV7-9 to TRBJ2-1; 7 bases fit TRBD1. Germline trimming cut 7 bases from V and 4 bases from J; bases unmatched to any gene: 7. The length of the CDR3 is 14 residues. CDR1 SEHNR and CDR2 FQNEAQ come from the germline V gene (reference sequence).

The V call is TRBV12-3 or TRBV12-4, the J call TRBJ1-5; tentatively, D is TRBD1 (5 bases). The CDR3 runs to 13 residues. The V gene lost 6 bases and the J gene lost 6 bases, with 12 bases spanning the gap. The CDR3, as DNA: TGTGCCAGCAGCGGGGGACGTCCTCAGCCCCAGCATTTT. It is translated as CASSGGRPQPQHF.